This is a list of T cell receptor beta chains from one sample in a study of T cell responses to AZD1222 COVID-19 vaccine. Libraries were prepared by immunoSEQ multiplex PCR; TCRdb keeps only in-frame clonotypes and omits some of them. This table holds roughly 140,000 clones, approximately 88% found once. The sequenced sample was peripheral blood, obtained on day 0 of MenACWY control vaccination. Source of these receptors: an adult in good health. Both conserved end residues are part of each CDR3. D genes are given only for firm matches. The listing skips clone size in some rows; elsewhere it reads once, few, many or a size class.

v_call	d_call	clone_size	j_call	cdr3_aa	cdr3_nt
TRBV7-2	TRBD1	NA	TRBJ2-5	CASSSQLGGQGYF	TGTGCCAGCAGCTCTCAACTGGGGGGACAGGGGTACTTC
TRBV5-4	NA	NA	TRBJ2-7	CASSSVYPPYEQYF	TGTGCCAGCAGCTCTGTTTACCCACCCTACGAGCAGTACTTC
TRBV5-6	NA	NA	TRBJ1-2	CASSLAGDNYGYTF	TGTGCCAGCAGCTTGGCGGGGGACAACTATGGCTACACCTTC
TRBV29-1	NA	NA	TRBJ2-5	CSVEEMEETQYF	TGCAGCGTTGAAGAGATGGAGGAGACCCAGTACTTC
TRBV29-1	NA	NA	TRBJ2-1	CSALTDAYNEQFF	TGCAGCGCTCTGACAGACGCCTACAATGAGCAGTTCTTC
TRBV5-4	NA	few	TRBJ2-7	CASSPPGRGADEQYF	TGTGCCAGCAGCCCCCCGGGCAGGGGGGCCGACGAGCAGTACTTC
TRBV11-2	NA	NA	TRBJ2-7	CASSLGAGRYF	TGTGCCAGCAGCTTAGGGGCGGGCAGGTACTTC
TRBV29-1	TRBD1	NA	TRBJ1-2	CSVAGQGLRGYTF	TGCAGCGTCGCAGGACAGGGCCTGCGTGGCTACACCTTC
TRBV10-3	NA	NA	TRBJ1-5	CAISAGEGNQPQHF	TGTGCCATCAGTGCGGGTGAAGGCAATCAGCCCCAGCATTTT
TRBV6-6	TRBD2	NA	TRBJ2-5	CASSSPGGGQETQYF	TGTGCCAGCAGCTCCCCCGGCGGGGGCCAAGAGACCCAGTACTTC
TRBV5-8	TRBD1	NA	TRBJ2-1	CASSQGVDLYNEQFF	TGTGCCAGCAGTCAGGGGGTAGACCTCTACAATGAGCAGTTCTTC
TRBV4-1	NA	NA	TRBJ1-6	CASSPKAGALLGDNSPLHF	TGCGCCAGCAGCCCGAAGGCCGGGGCCCTGCTCGGTGATAATTCACCCCTCCACTTT
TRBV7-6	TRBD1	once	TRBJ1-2	CASSPRRDRGSSFYGYTF	TGTGCCAGCAGCCCTCGTCGGGACAGGGGTTCCTCCTTCTATGGCTACACCTTC
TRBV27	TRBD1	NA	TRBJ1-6	CASRPWDRGRSPLHF	TGTGCCAGCAGACCGTGGGACAGGGGAAGATCACCCCTCCACTTT
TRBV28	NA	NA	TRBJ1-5	CASTGQGMKQPQHF	TGTGCCAGCACTGGGCAGGGGATGAAACAGCCCCAGCATTTT
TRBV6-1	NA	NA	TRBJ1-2	CASSEVAGTSYGYTF	TGTGCCAGCAGTGAAGTCGCAGGTACCAGCTATGGCTACACCTTC
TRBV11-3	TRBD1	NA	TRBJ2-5	CASSQRQGGETQYF	TGTGCCAGCAGCCAACGACAGGGGGGAGAGACCCAGTACTTC
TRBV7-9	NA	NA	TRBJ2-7	CASSLVGKIHEQYF	TGTGCCAGCAGCTTAGTAGGAAAAATTCACGAGCAGTACTTC
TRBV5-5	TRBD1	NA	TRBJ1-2	CASSSSITDRRDYGYTF	TGTGCCAGCAGCTCGAGTATTACGGACAGGCGGGACTATGGCTACACCTTC
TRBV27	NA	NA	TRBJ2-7	CATARPIPNSEQYF	TGTGCCACCGCACGACCGATCCCCAACTCCGAGCAGTACTTC
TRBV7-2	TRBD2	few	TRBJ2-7	CASTLGLAGTYEQYF	TGTGCCAGCACCTTAGGACTAGCGGGGACCTACGAGCAGTACTTC
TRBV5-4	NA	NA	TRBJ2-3	CASSLRRSSTDTQYF	TGTGCCAGCAGCTTACGCAGGTCTAGCACAGATACGCAGTATTTT
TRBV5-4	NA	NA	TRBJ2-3	CASSSGTVGGDTQYF	TGTGCCAGCAGCTCAGGGACGGTGGGCGGGGATACGCAGTATTTT
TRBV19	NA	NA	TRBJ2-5	CASRSTAQTQYF	TGTGCCAGTAGGTCGACCGCTCAGACCCAGTACTTC
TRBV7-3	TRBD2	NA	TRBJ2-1	CASSSQPIAGGVYNEQFF	TGTGCCAGCAGCTCGCAACCGATAGCGGGGGGCGTCTACAATGAGCAGTTCTTC
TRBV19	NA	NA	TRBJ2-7	CASSFSVFYEQYF	TGTGCCAGTAGTTTTTCAGTTTTCTACGAGCAGTACTTC
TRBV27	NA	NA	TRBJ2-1	CASSRGTGMISDEQFF	TGTGCCAGCAGCCGAGGGACCGGGATGATATCCGATGAGCAGTTCTTC
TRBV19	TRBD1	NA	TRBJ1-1	CASSILRGTGDSNTEAFF	TGTGCCAGTAGTATCCTTCGAGGGACAGGTGATTCGAACACTGAAGCTTTCTTT
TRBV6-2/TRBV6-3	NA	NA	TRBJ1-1	CASSYAREAFF	TGTGCCAGCAGTTACGCCAGGGAGGCTTTCTTT
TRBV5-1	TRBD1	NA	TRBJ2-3	CASSEDRASTDTQYF	TGCGCCAGCAGTGAGGACAGGGCTAGCACAGATACGCAGTATTTT
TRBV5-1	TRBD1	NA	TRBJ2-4	CASSSGTGVAKNIQYF	TGCGCCAGCAGCTCCGGGACAGGGGTAGCCAAAAACATTCAGTACTTC
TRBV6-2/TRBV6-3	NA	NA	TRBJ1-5	CASSYRGDSNQPQHF	TGTGCCAGCAGTTACCGAGGGGATAGCAATCAGCCCCAGCATTTT
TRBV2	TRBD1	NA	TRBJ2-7	CASRGTGGGYEQYF	TGTGCCAGCCGAGGGACAGGGGGCGGCTACGAGCAGTACTTC
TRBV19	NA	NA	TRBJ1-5	CASTTGQIYSNQPQHF	TGTGCCAGTACCACAGGACAGATCTATAGCAATCAGCCCCAGCATTTT
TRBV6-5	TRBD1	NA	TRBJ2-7	CASSLDRGPYEQYF	TGTGCCAGCAGCTTGGACAGGGGGCCATACGAGCAGTACTTC
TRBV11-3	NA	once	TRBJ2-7	CASSSHPGTEQYF	TGTGCCAGCAGCTCGCACCCCGGGACGGAGCAGTACTTC
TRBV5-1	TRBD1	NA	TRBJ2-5	CASSRMTGSQETQYF	TGCGCCAGCAGCCGAATGACAGGGTCCCAAGAGACCCAGTACTTC
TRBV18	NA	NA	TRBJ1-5	CASSPGGRADQPQHF	TGTGCCAGCTCGCCCGGGGGGCGCGCGGATCAGCCCCAGCATTTT
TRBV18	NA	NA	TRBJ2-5	CASSPPTETQYF	TGTGCCAGCTCACCACCTACAGAGACCCAGTACTTC
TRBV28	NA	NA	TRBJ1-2	CASRTSYGYTF	TGTGCCAGCAGGACCAGCTATGGCTACACCTTC
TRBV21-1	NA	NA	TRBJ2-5	CASSKTHGRDRGIQETQYF	TGTGCCAGCAGCAAGACACACGGAAGGGACAGGGGCATCCAAGAGACCCAGTACTTC
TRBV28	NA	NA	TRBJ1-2	CASSPGGPVGYTF	TGTGCCAGCTCCCCGGGGGGGCCGGTTGGCTACACCTTC
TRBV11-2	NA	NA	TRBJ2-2	CASSSPGGPRAGELFF	TGTGCCAGCAGCTCCCCCGGGGGGCCCCGTGCCGGGGAGCTGTTTTTT
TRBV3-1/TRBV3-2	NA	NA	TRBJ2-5	CASSHRTEGQETQYF	TGTGCCAGCAGCCACAGGACGGAAGGCCAAGAGACCCAGTACTTC
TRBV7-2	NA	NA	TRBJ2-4	CASSTDRNIQYF	TGTGCCAGCAGCACCGACAGAAACATTCAGTACTTC
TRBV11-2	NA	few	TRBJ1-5	CASSLGYIEPQHF	TGTGCCAGCAGCTTGGGTTATATCGAGCCCCAGCATTTT
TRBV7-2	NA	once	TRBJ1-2	CASSSLSSGYGYTF	TGTGCCAGCAGCTCCCTCTCGTCGGGCTATGGCTACACCTTC
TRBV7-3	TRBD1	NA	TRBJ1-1	CASSLNPGGTEAFF	TGTGCCAGCAGCTTAAATCCAGGGGGCACTGAAGCTTTCTTT
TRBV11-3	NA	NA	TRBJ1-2	CASSSRTEYGYTF	TGTGCCAGCAGCTCCAGGACAGAGTATGGCTACACCTTC
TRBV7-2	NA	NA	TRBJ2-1	CASSLDTSYNEQFF	TGTGCCAGCAGCTTAGATACCTCCTACAATGAGCAGTTCTTC
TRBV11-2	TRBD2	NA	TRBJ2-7	CASSLWGGRPYEQYF	TGTGCCAGCAGCTTGTGGGGCGGGAGGCCCTACGAGCAGTACTTC
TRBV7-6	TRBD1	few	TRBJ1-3	CASSLGTGTGNTIYF	TGTGCCAGCAGCTTAGGGACAGGGACTGGAAACACCATATATTTT
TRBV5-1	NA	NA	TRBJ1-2	CASSLQHAGTNYGYTF	TGCGCCAGCAGCTTACAGCACGCCGGGACAAACTATGGCTACACCTTC
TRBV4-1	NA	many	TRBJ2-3	CASSQDRGRGRPDTQYF	TGCGCCAGCAGCCAAGATCGGGGCAGGGGCCGGCCAGATACGCAGTATTTT
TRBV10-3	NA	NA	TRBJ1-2	CAISESQAARYTF	TGTGCCATCAGTGAGAGTCAGGCAGCCCGCTACACCTTC